The sequence of this T cell receptor (beta chain) was determined in a study of shared clonotypes between healthy human individuals. The CDR3 sequence is 15 residues long. The V gene's germline CDR1 is LGHNA and CDR2 YNFKEQ. V trimming: 3 bases; J trimming: 2 bases; junction bases outside the gene matches: 2. Repertoires were generated with immunoSEQ multiplex PCR, while TCRdb's copy carries only in-frame clones and drops some. The top ten hold 1% to 1.5% of the sample, which has 1.5 million to 2.5 million clones, about 94% seen once. With regard to this clone: Its antigen is unidentified.

Positive CCR7 selection of CD45RO-negative cells yielded the naive CD8 cells, and terminally differentiated effector memory CD45RA+ cells were excluded. Each sample came from a Caucasian adult donor living in Nashville, Tennessee. The study's findings and limits: The researchers took only blood, and tissue repertoires probably look different.

This rearrangement joins TRBV4-2 to TRBJ2-3; TRBD2 matches 10 bases. The source of this sequence is a young man in good health. The sequenced material came from naive CD8+ T cells sorted from blood. CDR3 sequence reads: CASSHGTSDTDTQYF. CDR3 nucleotide sequence: TGTGCCAGCAGCCACGGGACTAGCGACACAGATACGCAGTATTTT.